This T cell receptor (beta chain) emerged from a study of tumor-infiltrating lymphocytes in primary liver carcinoma. Across the study: Surgical resection served as treatment for the primary liver carcinoma of these patients. Whole-study findings and limits: Tumor top-250-clone fraction significantly exceeded that of blood (p = 0.039).

Reverse transcription of approximately 500 ng total RNA with a constant-region primer produced TCR beta cDNA. For TCR beta, libraries were produced by three nested multiplex PCR rounds using slightly modified ARM-PCR. Each of the first two PCR rounds ran roughly 10 cycles with TRBV1-TRBV30 forward and C-beta reverse primers. One entry per CDR3 protein, called by TCRdb with MiXCR from the multiplex PCR reads. The data hold approximately 330,000 distinct CDR3 sequences, with about 61% observed a single time. This clonotype has a single count. Its antigen is currently unknown. Its ends do not fully match the called genes, so a read error is possible. CDR3 length: 15 amino acids. Germline V gene lookup returns CDR1 SGHAT and CDR2 FQNNGV. The researchers obtained blood RNA from unsorted whole blood and also extracted germline DNA. The patients lived with chronic HBV infection and had not yet received any treatment.

Sequencing was carried out using peripheral blood. The origin of this receptor is a man aged 35 to 55 with primary liver carcinoma and hepatitis B virus infection. J is TRBJ2-7 and V is TRBV11-2; a possible D gene is TRBD1 (6 bases). The CDR3 DNA follows: TGTGCTAGCAGCTTTGTGGCAGGGGACCAGTACGGGCAGTACTTC. Translated, it gives CASSFVAGDQYGQYF.